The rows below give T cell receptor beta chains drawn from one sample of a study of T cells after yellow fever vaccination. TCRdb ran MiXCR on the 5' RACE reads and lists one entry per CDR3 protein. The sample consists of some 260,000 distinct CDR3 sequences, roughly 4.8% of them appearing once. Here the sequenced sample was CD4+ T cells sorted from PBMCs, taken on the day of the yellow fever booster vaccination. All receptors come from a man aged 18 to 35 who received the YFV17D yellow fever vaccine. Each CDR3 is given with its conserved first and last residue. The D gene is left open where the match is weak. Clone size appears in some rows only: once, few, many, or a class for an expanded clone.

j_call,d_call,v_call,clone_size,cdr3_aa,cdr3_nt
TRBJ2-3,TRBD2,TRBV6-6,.,CASNSHSSGGPLNTQYF,TGTGCCAGCAACAGCCACTCTAGCGGGGGGCCGCTGAATACGCAGTATTTT
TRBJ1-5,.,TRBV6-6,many,CASSYRRQPQHF,TGTGCCAGCAGTTACCGAAGACAGCCCCAGCATTTT
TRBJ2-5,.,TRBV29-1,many,CSVSGGPETQYF,TGCAGCGTTAGTGGGGGGCCGGAGACCCAGTACTTC
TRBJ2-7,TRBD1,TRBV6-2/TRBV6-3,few,CASSHGQGANEQYF,TGTGCCAGCAGCCACGGCCAGGGGGCTAACGAGCAGTACTTC
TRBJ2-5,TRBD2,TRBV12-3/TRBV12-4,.,CASSSSMGRGKETQYF,TGTGCCAGCAGTTCGAGCATGGGGCGGGGGAAAGAGACCCAGTACTTC
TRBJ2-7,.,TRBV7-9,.,CASSLAGEEQYF,TGTGCCAGCAGCTTAGCGGGGGAAGAGCAGTACTTC
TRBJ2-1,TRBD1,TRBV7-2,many,CASSWDRNNEQFF,TGTGCCAGCAGCTGGGACAGGAACAATGAGCAGTTCTTC
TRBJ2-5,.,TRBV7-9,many,CASSLELGRRETQYF,TGTGCCAGCAGCTTAGAACTGGGACGTCGGGAGACCCAGTACTTC
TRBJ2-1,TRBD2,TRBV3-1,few,CASSHPGGGYNEQFF,TGTGCCAGCAGCCACCCCGGGGGGGGCTATAATGAGCAGTTCTTC
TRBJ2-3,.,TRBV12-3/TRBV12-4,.,CASSLVPRDTQYF,TGTGCCAGCAGTTTAGTTCCCAGAGATACGCAGTATTTT
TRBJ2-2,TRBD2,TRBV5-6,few,CASSHSGGRNTGELFF,TGTGCCAGCAGCCATAGCGGGGGGCGGAACACCGGGGAGCTGTTTTTT
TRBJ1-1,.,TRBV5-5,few,CASSPRGDTSNTEAFF,TGTGCCAGCAGCCCCAGGGGCGACACAAGTAACACTGAAGCTTTCTTT
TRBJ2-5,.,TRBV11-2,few,CASNKRESEETQYF,TGTGCCAGCAACAAGAGAGAATCTGAAGAGACCCAGTACTTC
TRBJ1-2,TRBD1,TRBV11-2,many,CASSLVRQGAGGYTF,TGTGCCAGCAGCTTAGTACGGCAGGGGGCGGGCGGCTACACCTTC
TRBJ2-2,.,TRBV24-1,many,CATRDPNTGELFF,TGTGCCACCCGGGACCCAAACACCGGGGAGCTGTTTTTT
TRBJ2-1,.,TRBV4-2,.,CASSQEGTSYNEQFF,TGTGCCAGCAGCCAAGAAGGGACTTCCTACAATGAGCAGTTCTTC
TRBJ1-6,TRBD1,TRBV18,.,CASSPVDRGRSPLHF,TGTGCCAGCTCACCCGTGGACAGGGGAAGGTCACCCCTCCACTTT
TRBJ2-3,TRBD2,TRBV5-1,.,CASSLGTSASSTDTQYF,TGCGCCAGCAGCTTAGGGACTAGCGCCTCTAGCACAGATACGCAGTATTTT
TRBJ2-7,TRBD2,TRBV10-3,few,CAIRASGGHEQYF,TGTGCCATCAGGGCTAGCGGGGGGCACGAGCAGTACTTC
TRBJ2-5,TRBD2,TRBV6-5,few,CASSYSRLAGGPQETQYF,TGTGCCAGCAGTTACTCGAGACTAGCGGGGGGCCCACAAGAGACCCAGTACTTC
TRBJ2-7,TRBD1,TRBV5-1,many,CASSFRTGGPSYEQYF,TGCGCCAGCAGCTTTCGGACAGGGGGACCCTCCTACGAGCAGTACTTC
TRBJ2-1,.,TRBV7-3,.,CASSSRTEHNEQFF,TGTGCCAGCAGCTCGAGGACTGAACACAATGAGCAGTTCTTC
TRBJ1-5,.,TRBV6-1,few,CASTLDPERPQHF,TGTGCCAGCACCCTCGACCCGGAGAGGCCCCAGCATTTT
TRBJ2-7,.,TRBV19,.,CASSMRGGKQYF,TGTGCCAGTAGTATGCGCGGGGGCAAGCAGTACTTC
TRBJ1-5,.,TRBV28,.,CASSSPAGRQPQHF,TGTGCCAGCAGTTCCCCCGCAGGGCGTCAGCCCCAGCATTTT
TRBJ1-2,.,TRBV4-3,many,CASSQSGDGYTF,TGCGCCAGCAGCCAGTCGGGTGATGGCTACACCTTC
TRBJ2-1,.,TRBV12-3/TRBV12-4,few,CASSPRDLKDNEQFF,TGTGCCAGCAGTCCCCGGGACCTGAAGGACAATGAGCAGTTCTTC
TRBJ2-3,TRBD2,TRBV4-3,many,CASSQVLSSGGWNTQYF,TGCGCCAGCAGCCAAGTGCTATCTAGCGGGGGGTGGAATACGCAGTATTTT
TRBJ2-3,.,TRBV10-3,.,CAITPRGGRTDTQYF,TGTGCCATCACCCCGAGGGGAGGTAGAACAGATACGCAGTATTTT
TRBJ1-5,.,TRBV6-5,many,CASSYRGSNQPQHF,TGTGCCAGCAGTTACAGGGGAAGCAATCAGCCCCAGCATTTT
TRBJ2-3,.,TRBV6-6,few,CASSNRGTDTQYF,TGTGCCAGCAGCAACCGAGGGACAGATACGCAGTATTTT
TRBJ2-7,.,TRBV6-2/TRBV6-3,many,CASRMTGPYEQYF,TGTGCCAGCAGGATGACAGGACCCTACGAGCAGTACTTC
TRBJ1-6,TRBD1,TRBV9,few,CASSPRTGDNSPLHF,TGTGCCAGCAGCCCTCGGACAGGGGACAATTCACCCCTCCACTTT